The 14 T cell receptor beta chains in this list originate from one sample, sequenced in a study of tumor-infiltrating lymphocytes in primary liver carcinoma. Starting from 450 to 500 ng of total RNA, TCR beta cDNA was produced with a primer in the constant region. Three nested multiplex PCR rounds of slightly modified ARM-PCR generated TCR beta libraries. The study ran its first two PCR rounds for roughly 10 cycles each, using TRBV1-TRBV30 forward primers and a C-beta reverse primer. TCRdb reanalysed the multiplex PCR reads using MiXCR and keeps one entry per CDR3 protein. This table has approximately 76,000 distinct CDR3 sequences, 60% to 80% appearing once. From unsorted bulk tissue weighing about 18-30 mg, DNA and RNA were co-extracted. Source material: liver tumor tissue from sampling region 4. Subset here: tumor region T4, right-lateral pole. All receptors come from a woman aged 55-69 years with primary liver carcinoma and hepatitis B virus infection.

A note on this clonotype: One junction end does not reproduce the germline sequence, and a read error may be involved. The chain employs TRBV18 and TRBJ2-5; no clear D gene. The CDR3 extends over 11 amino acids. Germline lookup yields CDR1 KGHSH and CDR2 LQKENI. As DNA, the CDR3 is TGTGCCAGCGCACCTAAAGAGACCCAGTACTTC. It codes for CASAPKETQYF.

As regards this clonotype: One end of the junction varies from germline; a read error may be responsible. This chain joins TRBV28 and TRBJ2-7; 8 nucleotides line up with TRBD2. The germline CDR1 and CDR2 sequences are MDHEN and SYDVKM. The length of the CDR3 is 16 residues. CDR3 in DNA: TGTGCCAGCAGATACTCTACCGGGACTAGGATCTACGGGCAGTACTTC. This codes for CASRYSTGTRIYGQYF.

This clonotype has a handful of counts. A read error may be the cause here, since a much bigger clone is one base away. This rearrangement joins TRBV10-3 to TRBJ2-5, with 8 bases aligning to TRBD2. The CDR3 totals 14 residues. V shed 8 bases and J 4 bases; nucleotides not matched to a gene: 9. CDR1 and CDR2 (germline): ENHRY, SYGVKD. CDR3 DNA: TGTGCCATCGCGGCCAGCGGGAGCCGAGAGACCCAGTACTTC. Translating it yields CAIAASGSRETQYF.

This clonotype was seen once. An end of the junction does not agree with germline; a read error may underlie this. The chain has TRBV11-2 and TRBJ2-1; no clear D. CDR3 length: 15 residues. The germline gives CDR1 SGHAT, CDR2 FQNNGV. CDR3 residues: CASSITGSNLDEQFF. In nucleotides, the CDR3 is TGTGCAAGCAGCATAACCGGGTCCAACCTCGATGAGCAGTTCTTC.

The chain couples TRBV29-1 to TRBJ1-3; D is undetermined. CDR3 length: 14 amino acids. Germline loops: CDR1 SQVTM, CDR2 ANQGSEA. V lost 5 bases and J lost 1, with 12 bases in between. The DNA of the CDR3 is TGCAGCGTTATGGGATCCCATTCTGGAAACACCATATATTTT. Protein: CSVMGSHSGNTIYF.

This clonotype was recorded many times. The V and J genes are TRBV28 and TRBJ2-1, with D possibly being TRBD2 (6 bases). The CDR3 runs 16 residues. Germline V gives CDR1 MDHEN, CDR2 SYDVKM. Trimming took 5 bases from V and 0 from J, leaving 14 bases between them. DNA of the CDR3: TGTGCCAGCAGTACATCTAGCGCGAGCTCCTACAATGAGCAGTTCTTC. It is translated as CASSTSSASSYNEQFF.

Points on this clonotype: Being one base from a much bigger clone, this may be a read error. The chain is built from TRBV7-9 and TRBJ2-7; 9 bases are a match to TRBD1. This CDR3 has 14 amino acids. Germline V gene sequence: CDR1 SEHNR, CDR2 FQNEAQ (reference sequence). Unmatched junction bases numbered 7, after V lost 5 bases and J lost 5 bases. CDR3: CASSRVTGGNEQYF. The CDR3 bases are TGTGCCAGCAGCAGGGTGACAGGGGGAAACGAGCAGTACTTC.

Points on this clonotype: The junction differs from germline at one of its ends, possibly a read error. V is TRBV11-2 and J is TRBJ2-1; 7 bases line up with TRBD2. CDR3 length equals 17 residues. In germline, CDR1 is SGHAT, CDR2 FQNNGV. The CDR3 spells CASSRRLAGGPGHEQFF. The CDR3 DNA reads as TGCGCCAGCAGCAGGAGACTAGCTGGAGGGCCGGGGCATGAGCAGTTCTTC.

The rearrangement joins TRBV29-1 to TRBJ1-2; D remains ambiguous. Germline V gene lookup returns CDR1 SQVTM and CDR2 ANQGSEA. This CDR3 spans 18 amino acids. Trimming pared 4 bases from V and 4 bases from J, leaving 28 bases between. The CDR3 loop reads CSVAQVQCIGRGSYGYTF. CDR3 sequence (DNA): TGCAGCGTTGCCCAGGTACAGTGTATAGGACGAGGGAGCTATGGCTACACCTTC.

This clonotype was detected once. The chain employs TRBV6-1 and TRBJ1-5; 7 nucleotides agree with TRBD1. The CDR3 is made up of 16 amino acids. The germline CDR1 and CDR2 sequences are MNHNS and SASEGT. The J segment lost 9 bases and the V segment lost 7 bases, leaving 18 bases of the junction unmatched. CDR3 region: CASTPSRDSGTRPQHF. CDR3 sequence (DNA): TGTGCCAGCACCCCCTCCCGGGACAGCGGGACTCGGCCCCAGCATTTT.

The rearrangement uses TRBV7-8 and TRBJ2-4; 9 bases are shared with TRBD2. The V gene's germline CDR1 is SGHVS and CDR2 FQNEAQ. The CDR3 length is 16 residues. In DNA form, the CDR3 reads TGTGTCAACAGCTTATTGGGCGGGAGGGCCGAGAACATTCAGTACTTC. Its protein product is CVNSLLGGRAENIQYF.

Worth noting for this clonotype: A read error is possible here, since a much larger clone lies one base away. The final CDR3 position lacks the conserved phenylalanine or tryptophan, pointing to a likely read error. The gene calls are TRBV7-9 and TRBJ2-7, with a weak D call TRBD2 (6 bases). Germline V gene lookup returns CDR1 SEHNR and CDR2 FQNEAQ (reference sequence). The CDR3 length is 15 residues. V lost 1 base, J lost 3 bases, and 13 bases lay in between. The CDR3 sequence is CASSLGAAGYYEQYL. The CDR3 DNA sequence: TGTGCCAGCAGCTTAGGGGCTGCGGGGTACTACGAGCAGTACTTG.

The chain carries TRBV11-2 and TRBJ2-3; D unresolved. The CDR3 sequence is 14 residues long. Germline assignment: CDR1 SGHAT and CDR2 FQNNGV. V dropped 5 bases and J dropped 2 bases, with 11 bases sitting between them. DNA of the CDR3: TGTGCCAGCAGCGTGTGGCTTCTCACAGATACGCAGTATTTT. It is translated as CASSVWLLTDTQYF.

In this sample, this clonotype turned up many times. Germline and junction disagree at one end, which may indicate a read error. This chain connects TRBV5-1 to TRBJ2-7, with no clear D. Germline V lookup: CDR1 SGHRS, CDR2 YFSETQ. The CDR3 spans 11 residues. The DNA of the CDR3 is TGTGCCAGCAGTTCGCTGTACGAGCAGTACTTC. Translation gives CASSSLYEQYF.